The clone carrying this T cell receptor (beta chain) was observed a few times. Antigen specificity is unknown. This sample was taken from a study of blood T cells in healthy people across ages. Study-wide context: When template switching was applied, about one barcoded beta molecule was captured per two T cells.

The germline CDR1 and CDR2 sequences are SQVTM and ANQGSEA. V was clipped by 4 bases and J by 11 bases, with 20 bases between them. The CDR3 runs 13 residues. Overall study findings and caveats: Whereas aged donors had fewer naive CD4+ cells, long-lived donors had more of them and higher diversity. Diversity estimated from one million T cells was considered an underestimate. Researchers report that TCR beta diversity correlated strongly with naive T cell percentage.

Sample-barcoded 5' priming and a J-beta primer mix drove a second PCR of 7 to 11 cycles. TCRdb processed the 5' RACE reads anew with MiXCR; each CDR3 protein has one entry. The sample contains about 1.4 million distinct CDR3 sequences, approximately 59% of which appear only once. The clonotype was recovered from a man younger than 30 in good health. Sequencing used blood. The chain is built from TRBV29-1 and TRBJ2-5, with D possibly matching TRBD2 (6 bases). The CDR3 protein is CSVGTGRSREQYF. CDR3 sequence (DNA): TGCAGCGTTGGGACGGGGCGTAGTCGGGAGCAGTACTTC.